This TCR beta chain derives from a study of shared clonotypes between healthy human individuals. Produced via immunoSEQ multiplex PCR; TCRdb's table is partial and in-frame only. The sample holds some 2 million clones, 90% to 95% seen once. The V segment lost 4 bases and the J segment 2 bases; nucleotides outside the gene matches: 5. CDR3 length: 15 amino acids. Germline CDR1 LNHNV, CDR2 YYDKDF (reference sequence). The origin of this receptor is a man younger than 35 in good health. The chain recombines TRBV15 with TRBJ2-7; the match to TRBD2 covers 10 bases. What was sequenced was naive CD4+ T cells sorted from blood. Subset indicated: CD45RA+ positively selected. The CDR3 reads CATSTERGGAYEQYF. CDR3 in DNA: TGTGCCACCAGCACTGAGCGGGGGGGAGCCTACGAGCAGTACTTC.